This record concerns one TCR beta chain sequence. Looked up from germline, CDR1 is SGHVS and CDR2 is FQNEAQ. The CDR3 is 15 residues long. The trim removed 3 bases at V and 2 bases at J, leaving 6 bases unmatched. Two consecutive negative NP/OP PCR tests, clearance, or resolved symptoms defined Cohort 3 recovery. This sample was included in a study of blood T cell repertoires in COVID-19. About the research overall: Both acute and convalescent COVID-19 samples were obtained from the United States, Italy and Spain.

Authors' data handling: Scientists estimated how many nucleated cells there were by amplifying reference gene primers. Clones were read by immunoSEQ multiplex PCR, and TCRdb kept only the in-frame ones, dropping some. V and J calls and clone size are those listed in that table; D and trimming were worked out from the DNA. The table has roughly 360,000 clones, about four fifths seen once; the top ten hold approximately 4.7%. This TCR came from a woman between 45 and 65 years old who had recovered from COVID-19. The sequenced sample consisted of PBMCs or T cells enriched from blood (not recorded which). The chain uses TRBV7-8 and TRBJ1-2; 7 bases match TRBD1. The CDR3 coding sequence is TGTGCCAGCAGCTTTACAGGGGCTTGGAACTATGGCTACACCTTC. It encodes CASSFTGAWNYGYTF.